The clone carrying this T cell receptor beta chain was counted ten times or more. The antigen is not known. This entry belongs to a study of shared clonotypes between healthy human individuals. The CDR3 spans 14 residues. Germline lookup yields CDR1 SQVTM and CDR2 ANQGSEA. Donation came from healthy HIV-negative adults that had no recent acute infections or vaccinations. Without sorting, samples used 85 million to 95 million PBMCs for genomic DNA. Here immunoSEQ multiplex PCR was the method, and the copy in TCRdb shows in-frame clones only, minus some. The sample has 400,000 to 600,000 clones; roughly 79% are singletons. Broader study findings: Sampling used blood alone; tissue repertoires probably differ. Only a few donors were included, so the genetic and exposure-history diversity represented was limited.

This TCR derives from a woman between 40 and 50 years old in good health. Some clones in this sample may be carry-over from other donors' samples. V and J are TRBV29-1 and TRBJ2-5; the D gene could be TRBD1 or TRBD2 (6 bases each). The DNA end favors TRBJ2-7, so the J call may be wrong. The sequencing sample was made of PBMCs. The CDR3 nucleotides are TGCAGCGTGGGGGCTGGGCGGGAACCCTACGAGCAGTACTTC. Protein: CSVGAGREPYEQYF.